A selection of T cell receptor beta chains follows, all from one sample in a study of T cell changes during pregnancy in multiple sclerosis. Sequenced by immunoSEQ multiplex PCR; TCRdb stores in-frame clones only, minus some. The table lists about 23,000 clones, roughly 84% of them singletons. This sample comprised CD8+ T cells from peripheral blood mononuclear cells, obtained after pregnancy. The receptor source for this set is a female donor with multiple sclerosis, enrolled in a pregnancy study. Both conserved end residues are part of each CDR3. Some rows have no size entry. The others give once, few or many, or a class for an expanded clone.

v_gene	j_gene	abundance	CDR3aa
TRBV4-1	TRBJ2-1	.	CASSQGGLYNEQFF
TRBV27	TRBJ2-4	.	CASSLVGVAKNIQYF
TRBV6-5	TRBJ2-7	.	CASRKQDASSYEQYF
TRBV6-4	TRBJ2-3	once	CASSASAGDAMDTQYF
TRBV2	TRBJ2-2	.	CASSFGTPSTGELFF
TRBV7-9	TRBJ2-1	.	CASSLKGGTYNEQFF
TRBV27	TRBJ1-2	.	CASSLWDSGGYTF
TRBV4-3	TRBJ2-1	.	CASSSEREAAYNEQFF
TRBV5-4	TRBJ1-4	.	CASSRTGEREKLFF
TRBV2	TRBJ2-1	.	CASRGSSGRLLSSYNEQFF
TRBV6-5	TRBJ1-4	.	CASSYSSGVYHEKLFF
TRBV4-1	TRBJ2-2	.	CASSQVGRANTGELFF
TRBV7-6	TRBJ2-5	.	CASSLEAGGQETQYF
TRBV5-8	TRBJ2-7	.	CASSLQGLPYEQYF
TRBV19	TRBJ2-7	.	CASSVQGKVTNEQYF
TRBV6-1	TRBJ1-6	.	CASSEGQDNSPLHF
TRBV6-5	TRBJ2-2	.	CASSSVAGGVAGELFF
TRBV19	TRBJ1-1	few	CASTDLQGALFTEAFF
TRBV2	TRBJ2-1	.	CASSVSTSGRDLNNEQFF
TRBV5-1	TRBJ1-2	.	CASSLARSFSSNYGYTF
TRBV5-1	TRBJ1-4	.	CASSGTSTGGDEKLFF
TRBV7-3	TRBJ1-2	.	CASSFVVRDGYTF
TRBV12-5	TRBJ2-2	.	CASGLGGAGGELFF
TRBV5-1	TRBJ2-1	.	CASSLAAASGYYDEQFF
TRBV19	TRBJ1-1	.	CASSLLYNRGMNTEAFF
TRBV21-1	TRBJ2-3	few	CASSKGDRGGGETDTQYF
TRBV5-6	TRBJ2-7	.	CASSFPTVSYEQYF
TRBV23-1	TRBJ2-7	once	CASRGGTSGVLSYEQYF
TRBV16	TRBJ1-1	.	CASSQGGTGENTEAFF
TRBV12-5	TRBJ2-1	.	CASGLGGQGDNEQFF
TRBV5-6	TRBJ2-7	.	CASTSDPGQLYEQYF
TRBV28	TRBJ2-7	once	CASSLSISGVFFPGEQYF
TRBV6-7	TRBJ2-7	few	CASSYSTGTPHYEQYF
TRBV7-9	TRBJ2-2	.	CASSSGLAGARTGELFF
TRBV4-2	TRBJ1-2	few	CASSQAIGGALYGYTF
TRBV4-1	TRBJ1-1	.	CASSPRDRALNTEAFF
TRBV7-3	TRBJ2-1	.	CASSAAGTPYNEQFF
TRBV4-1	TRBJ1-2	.	CASSQDSGNSNYGYTF